Below are 19 T cell receptor beta chains sequenced from a single sample in a study of OX40 agonist ivuxolimab in advanced cancers. Profiling relied on immunoSEQ multiplex PCR, and the TCRdb table lists in-frame clones only, not all of them. The repertoire includes tens of thousands of clones, about 93% of them detected once, and around 24% sits in the top ten. The sequences come from CD4+ or CD8+ T cells sorted from blood, collected in a trial of the OX40 agonist ivuxolimab. The receptor set was obtained from an adult with an advanced solid tumor such as melanoma, head and neck, liver or kidney cancer.

The CDR3 region has the DNA TGCGCCAGCAGCCAAGGTTCGGCGGGACCCTACGAGCAGTACTTC. It specifies CASSQGSAGPYEQYF. The chain carries TRBV4-1 and TRBJ2-7, with D possibly being TRBD2 (6 bases). Germline V gene data show CDR1 as MGHRA and CDR2 as YSYEKL. The CDR3 is 15 amino acids. V was clipped by 1 base and J by 2 bases, with 12 bases between them.

This sequence joins TRBV6-5 and TRBJ1-2; TRBD1 is a possible D gene (6 bases). V shed 2 bases and J shed 8 bases, with 21 bases lying between them. Germline loops: CDR1 MNHEY, CDR2 SVGAGI. The CDR3 has 16 amino acids. The CDR3 region is CASSYRTPAGAVGYTF. The CDR3 bases are TGTGCCAGCAGTTACCGGACCCCGGCAGGGGCGGTCGGCTACACCTTC.

This chain uses TRBV7-9 with TRBJ2-7; TRBD2 matches 8 bases. V lost 5 bases, J lost 4 bases, and 7 bases stayed unmatched. The CDR3 totals 14 residues. Germline V gives CDR1 SEHNR, CDR2 FQNEAQ (reference sequence). This chain's CDR3 is CASSGSGSGYEQYF. The CDR3, as DNA: TGTGCCAGCAGCGGGAGCGGGAGTGGATACGAGCAGTACTTC.

The CDR3 reads CASSSLLNTEAFF. The CDR3 coding sequence is TGTGCCAGCAGCTCCTTGTTGAACACTGAAGCTTTCTTT. The chain carries TRBV7-8 and TRBJ1-1; D uncertain. Trimming removed 4 bases from V and 0 bases from J, with 6 bases in between. The CDR3 is made up of 13 amino acids. Germline V CDR1 and CDR2: SGHVS, FQNEAQ.

V usage is TRBV11-2 and J usage is TRBJ1-2; the D is unclear. The CDR3 is made up of 12 amino acids. The V gene lost 3 bases and the J gene lost 6 bases, with 8 bases spanning the gap. The germline CDR1 and CDR2 sequences are SGHAT and FQNNGV. The CDR3 loop is CASSLGNHGYTF. The CDR3 bases are TGTGCCAGCAGCTTGGGGAACCATGGCTACACCTTC.

V usage is TRBV11-2 and J usage is TRBJ1-1, with D possibly matching TRBD1 (5 bases). Trimming took 5 bases from V and 4 from J, leaving 14 bases between them. The CDR3 has 14 amino acids. CDR1 is SGHAT and CDR2 is FQNNGV in the germline V gene. For the CDR3, the DNA is TGTGCCAGCAGCCTAAACCCAGGGACCACTGAAGCTTTCTTT. This translates into CASSLNPGTTEAFF.

V is TRBV11-2 and J is TRBJ2-3; no firm D call. CDR1 is SGHAT and CDR2 is FQNNGV in the germline V gene. This CDR3 has 11 amino acids. Trimming shortened V by 6 bases and J by 11 bases, and 12 bases separated the two germline ends. The CDR3 nucleotides are TGTGCCAGCAGGGGCCCCCCAGGGCAGTATTTT. It specifies CASRGPPGQYF.

The V gene is TRBV2, the J gene TRBJ2-1; maybe TRBD2 (5 bases). With 6 bases removed from V and 1 base from J, the gap between germline ends came to 13 bases. CDR3 length equals 15 residues. CDR1 and CDR2 from the germline V gene are SNHLY and FYNNEI. CDR3 sequence: CASSVSRGSYNEQFF. Written as DNA, the CDR3 is TGTGCCAGCAGCGTTAGCCGGGGTTCCTACAATGAGCAGTTCTTC.

The V and J genes are TRBV4-3 and TRBJ2-7; D not resolved. The CDR3 is made up of 15 amino acids. CDR1 and CDR2 from the germline V gene are LGHNA and YSLEER. V shed 1 base and J shed 1 base, with 11 bases lying between them. For the CDR3, the DNA is TGCGCCAGCAGCCAAGGTCCGGTAGGGTCCTACGAGCAGTACTTC. It specifies CASSQGPVGSYEQYF.

The chain uses TRBV19 and TRBJ1-2; D is uncertain. This CDR3 region has 11 residues. Per germline, CDR1 LNHDA and CDR2 SQIVND (reference sequence). V was clipped by 8 bases and J by 4 bases, with 8 bases between them. The CDR3 loop is CASGQVYGYTF. CDR3 nucleotide sequence: TGTGCCAGTGGCCAGGTCTATGGCTACACCTTC.

This rearrangement joins TRBV27 to TRBJ1-1; D might be TRBD1 (5 bases). The CDR3 consists of 13 residues. CDR1 is MNHEY, CDR2 SMNVEV, per germline (reference sequence). V lost 7 bases, J lost 1 base, and 10 bases lay in between. CDR3 nucleotide sequence: TGTGCCAGCAAGCAGGGAAGGAACACTGAAGCTTTCTTT. Residues: CASKQGRNTEAFF.

This chain joins TRBV7-9 and TRBJ1-5; TRBD1 aligns across 7 bases. CDR3 length equals 13 residues. Germline CDR1 and CDR2: SEHNR and FQNEAQ (reference sequence). J gave up 7 bases and V 6 bases, and 6 bases lay outside the gene matches. DNA of the CDR3: TGTGCCAGCAGGCCTCAGGGGGACCAGCCCCAGCATTTT. This gives the protein CASRPQGDQPQHF.

The rearrangement links TRBV7-6 to TRBJ2-3, with D possibly being TRBD2 (5 bases). V lost 3 bases, J lost 3 bases, and 10 bases lay in between. Germline V gene sequence: CDR1 SGHVS, CDR2 FNYEAQ. This CDR3 spans 14 amino acids. The CDR3 bases are TGTGCCAGCAGCTTGGGCGGGTTGACAGATACGCAGTATTTT. Protein product: CASSLGGLTDTQYF. Variable domain in full (rest from reference TRBV7-6 and TRBJ2-3): GAGVSQSPRYKVTKRGQDVALRCDPISGHVSLYWYRQALGQGPEFLTYFNYEAQQDKSGLPNDRFSAERPEGSISTLTIQRTEQRDSAMYRCASSLGGLTDTQYFGPGTRLTVL.

V usage is TRBV11-2 and J usage is TRBJ2-5; TRBD2 agrees at 7 bases. The germline V gene encodes CDR1 SGHAT and CDR2 FQNNGV. V was pared by 2 bases and J by 4 bases, with 16 bases of the junction left unmatched. The CDR3 consists of 18 residues. CDR3 in amino acids: CASSLLRIAGLSGETQYF. Here the CDR3 DNA reads TGTGCCAGCAGCTTATTAAGGATAGCGGGTTTATCGGGAGAGACCCAGTACTTC.

The rearrangement joins TRBV7-9 to TRBJ2-5; possibly TRBD1 or TRBD2 for D (5 bases each). With 5 bases removed from V and 0 bases from J, the gap between germline ends came to 19 bases. The V gene's germline CDR1 is SEHNR and CDR2 FQNEAQ (reference sequence). The CDR3 runs to 17 residues. The CDR3 spells CASSRVFRDDDQETQYF. Written as DNA, the CDR3 is TGTGCCAGCAGCCGGGTGTTTAGGGACGACGACCAAGAGACCCAGTACTTC.

The chain carries TRBV13 and TRBJ1-1, with D unclear. The CDR3 is 16 residues long. Germline-derived CDR1 and CDR2 are PRHDT and FYEKMQ (reference sequence). V shed 0 bases and J shed 3 bases, with 14 bases lying between them. CDR3 loop: CASSLGPPLRDTEAFF. DNA of the CDR3: TGTGCCAGCAGCTTAGGACCCCCGCTTAGGGACACTGAAGCTTTCTTT. Together with reference TRBV13 and TRBJ1-1, the CDR3 gives the full variable domain: AAGVIQSPRHLIKEKRETATLKCYPIPRHDTVYWYQQGPGQDPQFLISFYEKMQSDKGSIPDRFSAQQFSDYHSELNMSSLELGDSALYFCASSLGPPLRDTEAFFGQGTRLTVV.

This chain joins TRBV27 and TRBJ2-4, with D perhaps TRBD2 (5 bases). With 5 bases removed from V and 9 bases from J, the gap between germline ends came to 17 bases. The CDR3 runs to 14 residues. Germline V gives CDR1 MNHEY, CDR2 SMNVEV (reference sequence). The CDR3, as DNA: TGTGCCAGCAGTCCCGATAACGGGGTGGTCATTCAGTACTTC. Translating gives CASSPDNGVVIQYF.

Regarding this clone: Mismatch with germline at one junction end may stem from a read error. The genes are TRBV20-1 and TRBJ1-2; D ambiguous. CDR1 is DFQATT, CDR2 SNEGSKA, per germline (reference sequence). The CDR3 is 11 residues long. The CDR3 DNA reads TGCAGTGCTAGAGAGGGGAGGATCCCCCCTTTC. Protein sequence: CSAREGRIPPF.

The V gene is TRBV7-6, the J gene TRBJ2-1; D is ambiguous. The CDR3 contains 14 residues. From germline, CDR1 is SGHVS and CDR2 FNYEAQ. The V and J ends lost 1 base and 7 bases respectively, with 11 bases between them. The CDR3 nucleotides read TGTGCCAGCAGCTTAGATTGGAATGGGAATGAGCAGTTCTTC. This translates into CASSLDWNGNEQFF.